The clone carrying this TCR beta chain was seen many times. The antigen is not known. TCRdb's copy holds only in-frame clones and misses some; the assay was immunoSEQ multiplex PCR. The sample has approximately 75,000 clones, none seen only once. This entry belongs to a study of T cell clonality in common variable immunodeficiency. Overall study results and limits: CVID subjects shared fewer TCRbeta clones than healthy controls did. What drives increased CVID clonality needs T cell subpopulation sequencing.

Material for sequencing was peripheral blood mononuclear cells. This TCR came from a person aged 18 to 70 in good health.

The sequenced CDR3 bases are TGTGCCAGCTCACATAGCGGGACCTCCTACGAG. Translation gives CASSHSGTSYE. The CDR3 in its entirety is CASSHSGTSYEQYF. J is TRBJ2-7 and V is TRBV18, with TRBD2 matching 8 bases. The CDR3 extends 3 residues past the end of the read, so its final part is completed from the germline J gene. The CDR3 totals 14 residues. Germline trimming cut 4 bases from V and 0 bases from J; bases unmatched to any gene: 2. The germline CDR1 and CDR2 sequences are KGHSH and LQKENI.